The 21 T cell receptor beta chains below come from one sample, sequenced in a study of blood T cell repertoires in COVID-19. TCRdb's copy holds only in-frame clones and misses some; the assay was immunoSEQ multiplex PCR. The sample records 350,000 to 450,000 clones, approximately 93% being singletons. The sample consisted of PBMCs or T cells enriched from blood (not recorded which). The source is a woman aged 40 to 49 who had been exposed to COVID-19.

This clone was observed a single time. The chain joins TRBV29-1 to TRBJ2-1, with 12 bases fitting TRBD2. V shed 3 bases, J shed 4 bases, and the junction held 19 bases outside the gene matches. The CDR3 contains 20 residues. Germline CDR1 is SQVTM and CDR2 is ANQGSEA. The CDR3 sequence: CSVELTPASGRAFVYNEQFF. Written as DNA, the CDR3 is TGCAGCGTTGAGCTGACCCCGGCTAGCGGGAGGGCCTTCGTATACAATGAGCAGTTCTTC.

With respect to this clone: Its ends do not fully match the called genes, so a read error is possible. V gene TRBV27 combines with J gene TRBJ1-6; 7 bases line up with TRBD1. Per the germline V gene, CDR1 is MNHEY and CDR2 is SMNVEV (reference sequence). CDR3 length: 15 residues. CDR3 bases: TGTGCCAGCAGTATATCGGGACAGCCGAATTCACCCCTCCACTTT. Its translation: CASSISGQPNSPLHF.

The V and J genes are TRBV5-1 and TRBJ1-2; maybe TRBD1 (6 bases). Germline V gene lookup returns CDR1 SGHRS and CDR2 YFSETQ. Trimming pared 0 bases from V and 6 bases from J, leaving 15 bases between. This CDR3 spans 15 amino acids. CDR3 loop: CASSLAKGQGNGYTF. The CDR3 bases are TGCGCCAGCAGCTTGGCCAAGGGGCAGGGGAATGGCTACACCTTC.

The rearrangement links TRBV19 to TRBJ2-1; TRBD2 matches at 11 bases. The V and J ends lost 3 bases and 8 bases, in that order; junction bases with no gene match: 12. The germline V gene has CDR1 LNHDA and CDR2 SQIVND (reference sequence). The CDR3 runs 17 residues. Written as DNA, the CDR3 is TGTGCCAGTAGTATGTTAGTAGCGGGAGGGCCTGGAGATGAGCAGTTCTTC. Translation: CASSMLVAGGPGDEQFF.

V is TRBV7-8 and J is TRBJ1-1; D gene uncertain. The germline V and J ends were trimmed by 1 base and 12 bases, with 12 bases remaining between them. The CDR3 spans 12 residues. In germline, CDR1 is SGHVS, CDR2 FQNEAQ. CDR3 in amino acids: CASSLVGVAPFF. The CDR3 bases are TGTGCCAGCAGCTTAGTCGGGGTGGCGCCTTTCTTT.

This clone was found once. V usage is TRBV11-2 and J usage is TRBJ1-6, with 8 bases lining up with TRBD1. This CDR3 has 18 amino acids. V lost 1 base, J lost 6 bases, and 11 bases stayed unmatched. Germline V gives CDR1 SGHAT, CDR2 FQNNGV. CDR3 loop: CASSLVAGGAFGNSPLHF. CDR3 coding DNA: TGTGCCAGCAGCTTAGTAGCAGGGGGCGCTTTTGGTAATTCACCCCTCCACTTT.

This chain uses TRBV19 with TRBJ2-2; D remains unclear. The CDR3 has 15 residues. Germline CDR1 reads LNHDA; CDR2 reads SQIVND (reference sequence). Trimming took 3 bases from V and 1 from J, leaving 9 bases between them. The CDR3 protein is CASSINRRNTGELFF. CDR3 nucleotides: TGTGCCAGTAGTATTAACCGGAGGAACACCGGGGAGCTGTTTTTT. The variable domain in full, completed from reference TRBV19 and TRBJ2-2, reads DGGITQSPKYLFRKEGQNVTLSCEQNLNHDAMYWYRQDPGQGLRLIYYSQIVNDFQKGDIAEGYSVSREKKESFPLTVTSAQKNPTAFYLCASSINRRNTGELFFGEGSRLTVL.

The V call is TRBV2, the J call TRBJ2-2; D perhaps matches TRBD1 (6 bases). This CDR3 spans 15 amino acids. The germline V and J ends were trimmed by 6 bases and 5 bases, with 16 bases remaining between them. Germline V gene lookup returns CDR1 SNHLY and CDR2 FYNNEI. The CDR3 sequence is CASRLTGLGTGELFF. The CDR3 coding sequence is TGTGCCAGCAGGCTAACAGGGTTGGGAACCGGGGAGCTGTTTTTT.

The chain uses TRBV2 and TRBJ1-5, with D unresolved. The CDR3 totals 14 residues. Trimming cost V 4 bases and J 0 bases, with 7 bases left between them. Germline CDR1 and CDR2: SNHLY and FYNNEI. Here the CDR3 reads CASSGTYSNQPQHF. The DNA for the CDR3 is TGTGCCAGCAGTGGGACTTATAGCAATCAGCCCCAGCATTTT.

This sequence joins TRBV5-6 and TRBJ1-3; perhaps TRBD1 as D (5 bases). V lost 3 bases, J lost 0 bases, and 13 bases lay in between. Germline loops: CDR1 SGHDT, CDR2 YYEEEE. The CDR3 covers 16 residues. In DNA form, the CDR3 reads TGTGCCAGCAGCTACCCGACCGACAGCTCTGGAAACACCATATATTTT. Its translation is CASSYPTDSSGNTIYF.

The rearrangement joins TRBV14 to TRBJ2-3; 7 positions match TRBD2. The CDR3 is made up of 16 amino acids. The trim removed 1 base at V and 3 bases at J, leaving 7 bases unmatched. Germline assignment: CDR1 SGHDN and CDR2 FVKESK. CDR3 DNA: TGTGCCAGCAGCCAAGCCACGGGAGCGGGAACAGATACGCAGTATTTT. Translated: CASSQATGAGTDTQYF.

The chain has TRBV6-5 and TRBJ1-3; D is ambiguous. V was trimmed by 2 bases and J by 0 bases, leaving 11 bases between them. The CDR3 consists of 16 residues. Per the germline V gene, CDR1 is MNHEY and CDR2 is SVGAGI. CDR3 loop: CASSYLGPHSGNTIYF. The DNA for the CDR3 is TGTGCCAGCAGTTACCTTGGCCCACACTCTGGAAACACCATATATTTT.

This sequence joins TRBV18 and TRBJ1-1, with D possibly being TRBD1 (5 bases). The CDR3 has 16 residues. Germline lookup yields CDR1 KGHSH and CDR2 LQKENI. Trimming removed 3 bases at V and 0 bases at J, with 14 bases between. The CDR3 here is CASSPGRQTLNTEAFF. In DNA, the CDR3 is TGTGCCAGCTCACCCGGGAGACAGACCTTGAACACTGAAGCTTTCTTT.

This clone appeared a few times. The CDR3 loop is CASSLEGQVNTEAFF. The CDR3 DNA reads TGCGCCAGCAGCTTGGAGGGGCAGGTGAACACTGAAGCTTTCTTT. This sequence joins TRBV5-1 and TRBJ1-1; D is perhaps TRBD1 (5 bases). The CDR3 loop spans 15 amino acids. Germline CDR1 and CDR2: SGHRS and YFSETQ. V lost 0 bases to trimming and J lost 0 bases, with 9 bases between them. The full variable domain, completed using reference TRBV5-1 and TRBJ1-1, is KAGVTQTPRYLIKTRGQQVTLSCSPISGHRSVSWYQQTPGQGLQFLFEYFSETQRNKGNFPGRFSGRQFSNSRSEMNVSTLELGDSALYLCASSLEGQVNTEAFFGQGTRLTVV.

This sequence joins TRBV30 and TRBJ1-3; D possibly corresponds to TRBD1 (6 bases). Germline V gives CDR1 GTSNPN, CDR2 SVGIG (reference sequence). The CDR3 is 16 residues long. V was trimmed by 1 base and J by 2 bases, leaving 15 bases between them. As DNA, the CDR3 is TGTGCCTGGAGTGGCCTCGGGGGGCTCCCTGGAAACACCATATATTTT. Residues: CAWSGLGGLPGNTIYF.

The rearrangement links TRBV7-3 to TRBJ2-1; 10 bases map to TRBD2. V gave up 5 bases and J gave up 5 bases; unmatched junction bases: 6. The CDR3 contains 15 residues. Germline lookup yields CDR1 SGHTA and CDR2 FQGTGA. CDR3 residues: CASSLGTSVNNEQFF. CDR3 nucleotide sequence: TGTGCCAGCAGCCTCGGGACTAGCGTAAACAATGAGCAGTTCTTC.

V and J are TRBV5-5 and TRBJ1-2; D unclear. Trimming left V 4 bases short and J 3 bases short, with 13 bases between. The germline V gene has CDR1 SGHKS and CDR2 YYEKEE (reference sequence). This CDR3 spans 14 amino acids. The CDR3 sequence is CASSPSEDHYGYTF. CDR3 sequence (DNA): TGTGCCAGCAGCCCCTCCGAGGATCACTATGGCTACACCTTC.

The chain is built from TRBV3-1 (or the pseudogene TRBV3-2) and TRBJ2-3; TRBD1 matches at 8 bases. CDR3 size: 18 residues. V was clipped by 4 bases and J by 0 bases; unmatched bases: 12. Germline CDR1 reads LGHDT; CDR2 reads YNNKEL (reference sequence). CDR3 DNA sequence: TGTGCCAGCAGCCCCATAATACCCCGGGACAGGAGCACAGATACGCAGTATTTT. Translated: CASSPIIPRDRSTDTQYF.

The chain joins TRBV18 to TRBJ1-2; no reliable D call. Germline loops: CDR1 KGHSH, CDR2 LQKENI. CDR3 size: 14 residues. Trimming took 2 bases from V and 2 from J, leaving 9 bases between them. The CDR3 is CASSPSGRNYGYTF. As DNA, the CDR3 is TGTGCCAGCTCACCATCGGGTAGAAACTATGGCTACACCTTC.

The chain couples TRBV30 to TRBJ2-7, with 8 positions matching TRBD1. Germline V gene data show CDR1 as GTSNPN and CDR2 as SVGIG (reference sequence). Unmatched junction bases numbered 15, after V lost 7 bases and J lost 4 bases. The CDR3 runs 15 residues. CDR3 residues: CASKGSRGQGYEQYF. CDR3 nucleotide sequence: TGTGCCTCAAAAGGGTCCAGGGGGCAAGGGTACGAGCAGTACTTC.

This chain joins TRBV6-1 and TRBJ1-1, with D unresolved. Between the trimmed V and J ends, which lost 3 bases and 1 base, there was a span of 9 bases. The CDR3 covers 14 residues. From germline, CDR1 is MNHNS and CDR2 SASEGT. The CDR3 DNA sequence: TGTGCCAGCAGTGATAACGCCAGGAACACTGAAGCTTTCTTT. Residues: CASSDNARNTEAFF.